This T cell receptor (beta chain) was captured in a study of shared clonotypes between healthy human individuals. Study-level points and caveats: It was observed that around 5% of naive CD4 clonotypes were shared across several donors. What limited the represented genetic and exposure-history diversity was the small number of donors.

The V and J ends lost 0 bases and 4 bases, in that order; junction bases with no gene match: 3. The CDR3 has 15 residues. In germline, CDR1 is MGHRA, CDR2 YSYEKL. Some clones are missing from TCRdb's copy, which holds only in-frame ones; the method was immunoSEQ multiplex PCR. Of some 2.1 million clones listed, 80% to 95% were seen once; the top ten hold roughly 1.7%. A note on this clone: Its antigen remains unidentified.

Naive CD8 isolation took CD45RO-negative cells positively selected for CCR7 and excluded terminally differentiated effector memory CD45RA+ cells. The donor population consisted of healthy HIV-negative adults with no recent acute infections or vaccinations. The sequence came from a man younger than 35 in good health. Some clones in this sample may be carry-over from other donors' samples. The source material was naive CD8+ T cells from PBMCs. The gene calls are TRBV4-1 and TRBJ1-1; 9 positions agree with TRBD1. The CDR3 sequence is CASSQDRQGGTEAFF. Written as DNA, the CDR3 is TGCGCCAGCAGCCAAGATAGACAGGGGGGCACTGAAGCTTTCTTT.